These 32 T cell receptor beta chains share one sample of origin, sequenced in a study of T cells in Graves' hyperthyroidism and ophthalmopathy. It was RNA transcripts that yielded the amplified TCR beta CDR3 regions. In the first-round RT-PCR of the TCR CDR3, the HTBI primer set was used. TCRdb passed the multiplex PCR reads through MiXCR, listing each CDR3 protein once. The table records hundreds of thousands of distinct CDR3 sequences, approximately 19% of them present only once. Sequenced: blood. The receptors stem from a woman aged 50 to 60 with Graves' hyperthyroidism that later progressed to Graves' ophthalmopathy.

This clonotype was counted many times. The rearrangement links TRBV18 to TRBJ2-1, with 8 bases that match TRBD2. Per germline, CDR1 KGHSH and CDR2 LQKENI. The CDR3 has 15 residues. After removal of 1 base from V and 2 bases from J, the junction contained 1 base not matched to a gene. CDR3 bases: TGTGCCAGCTCACCACAAGCGGGGGCCTACAATGAGCAGTTCTTC. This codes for CASSPQAGAYNEQFF.

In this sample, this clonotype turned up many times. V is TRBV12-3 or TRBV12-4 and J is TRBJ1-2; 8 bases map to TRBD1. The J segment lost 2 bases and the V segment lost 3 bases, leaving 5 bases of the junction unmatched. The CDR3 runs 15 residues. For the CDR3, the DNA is TGTGCCAGCAGTTTCCGGGACAGGCAAAACTATGGCTACACCTTC. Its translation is CASSFRDRQNYGYTF.

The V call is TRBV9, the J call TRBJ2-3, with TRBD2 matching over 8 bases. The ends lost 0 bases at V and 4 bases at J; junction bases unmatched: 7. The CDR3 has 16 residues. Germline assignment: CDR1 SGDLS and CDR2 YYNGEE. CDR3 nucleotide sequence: TGTGCCAGCAGCGTAGATAGCGGGGATGTCGCAGATACGCAGTATTTT. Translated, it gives CASSVDSGDVADTQYF.

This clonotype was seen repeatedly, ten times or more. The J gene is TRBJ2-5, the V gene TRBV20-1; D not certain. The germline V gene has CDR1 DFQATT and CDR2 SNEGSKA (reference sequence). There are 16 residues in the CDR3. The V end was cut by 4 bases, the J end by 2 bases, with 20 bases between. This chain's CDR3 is CSAIPSWGLLQETQYF. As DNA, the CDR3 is TGCAGTGCTATTCCCTCGTGGGGTCTACTGCAAGAGACCCAGTACTTC.

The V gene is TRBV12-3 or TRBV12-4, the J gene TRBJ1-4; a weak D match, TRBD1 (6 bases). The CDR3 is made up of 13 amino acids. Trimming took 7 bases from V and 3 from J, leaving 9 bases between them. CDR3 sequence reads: CASKGQANEKLFF. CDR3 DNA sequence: TGTGCCAGCAAGGGACAAGCTAATGAAAAACTGTTTTTT.

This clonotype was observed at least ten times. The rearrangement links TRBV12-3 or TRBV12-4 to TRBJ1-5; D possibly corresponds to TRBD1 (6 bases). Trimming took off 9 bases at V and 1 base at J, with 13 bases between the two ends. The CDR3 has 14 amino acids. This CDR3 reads CASTGAGSNQPQHF. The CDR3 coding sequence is TGTGCCAGTACGGGGGCGGGAAGCAATCAGCCCCAGCATTTT.

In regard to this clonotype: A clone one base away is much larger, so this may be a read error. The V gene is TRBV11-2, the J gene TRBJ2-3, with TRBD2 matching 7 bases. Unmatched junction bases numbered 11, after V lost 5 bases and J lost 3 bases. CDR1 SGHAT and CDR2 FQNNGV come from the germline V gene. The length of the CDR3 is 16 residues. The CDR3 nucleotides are TGTGCCAGCAGCCGAGCCCCCCGGGGGGAGACAGATACGCAGTATTTT. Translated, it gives CASSRAPRGETDTQYF. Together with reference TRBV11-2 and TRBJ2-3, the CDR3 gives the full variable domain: EAGVAQSPRYKIIEKRQSVAFWCNPISGHATLYWYQQILGQGPKLLIQFQNNGVVDDSQLPKDRFSAERLKGVDSTLKIQPAKLEDSAVYLCASSRAPRGETDTQYFGPGTRLTVL.

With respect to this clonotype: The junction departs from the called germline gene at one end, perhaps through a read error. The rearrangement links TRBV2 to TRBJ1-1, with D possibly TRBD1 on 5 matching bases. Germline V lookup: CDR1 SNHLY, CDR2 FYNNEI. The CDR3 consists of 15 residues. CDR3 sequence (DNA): TGTGCCAGCAGCGAAGAGACAGAGATGAACACTGAAGCTTTCTTT. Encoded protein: CASSEETEMNTEAFF. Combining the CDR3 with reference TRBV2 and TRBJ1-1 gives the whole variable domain EPEVTQTPSHQVTQMGQEVILRCVPISNHLYFYWYRQILGQKVEFLVSFYNNEISEKSEIFDDQFSVERPDGSNFTLKIRSTKLEDSAMYFCASSEETEMNTEAFFGQGTRLTVV.

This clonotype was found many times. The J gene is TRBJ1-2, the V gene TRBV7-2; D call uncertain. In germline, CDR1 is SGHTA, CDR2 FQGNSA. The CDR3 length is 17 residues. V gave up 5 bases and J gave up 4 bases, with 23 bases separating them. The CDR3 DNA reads TGTGCCAGCAGCCCTGACCGAGGAGCTTTCTTAGGCTATGGCTACACCTTC. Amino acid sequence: CASSPDRGAFLGYGYTF.

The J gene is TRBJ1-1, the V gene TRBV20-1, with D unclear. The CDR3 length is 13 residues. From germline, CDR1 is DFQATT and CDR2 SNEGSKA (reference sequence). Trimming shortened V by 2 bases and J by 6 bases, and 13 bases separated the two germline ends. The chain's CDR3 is CSARRQVGAEAFF. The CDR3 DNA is TGCAGTGCTAGAAGGCAGGTCGGGGCTGAAGCTTTCTTT.

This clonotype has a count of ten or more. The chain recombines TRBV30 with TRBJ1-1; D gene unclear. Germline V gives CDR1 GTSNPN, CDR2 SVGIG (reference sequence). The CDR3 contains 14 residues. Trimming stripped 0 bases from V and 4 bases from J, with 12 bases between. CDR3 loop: CAWSVQLATTEAFF. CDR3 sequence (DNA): TGTGCCTGGAGTGTACAATTGGCCACCACTGAAGCTTTCTTT.

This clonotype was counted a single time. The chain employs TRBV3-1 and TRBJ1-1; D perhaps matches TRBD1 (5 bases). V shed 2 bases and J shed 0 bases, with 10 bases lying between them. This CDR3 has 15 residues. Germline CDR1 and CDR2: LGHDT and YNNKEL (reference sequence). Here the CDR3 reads CASSQPTDMNTEAFF. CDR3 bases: TGTGCCAGCAGCCAACCGACAGATATGAACACTGAAGCTTTCTTT.

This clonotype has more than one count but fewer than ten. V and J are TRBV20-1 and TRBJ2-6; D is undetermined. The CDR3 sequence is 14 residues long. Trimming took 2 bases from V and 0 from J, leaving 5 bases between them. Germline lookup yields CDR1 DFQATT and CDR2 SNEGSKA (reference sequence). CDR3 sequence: CSARQFSGANVLTF. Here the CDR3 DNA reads TGCAGTGCTAGACAGTTCTCTGGGGCCAACGTCCTGACTTTC.

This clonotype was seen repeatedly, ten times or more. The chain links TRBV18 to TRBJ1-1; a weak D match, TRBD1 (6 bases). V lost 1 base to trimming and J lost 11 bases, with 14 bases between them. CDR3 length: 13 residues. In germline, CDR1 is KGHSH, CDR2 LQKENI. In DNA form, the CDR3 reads TGTGCCAGCTCACCACGGTCAGGGGCGGATGCTTTCTTT. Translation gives CASSPRSGADAFF.

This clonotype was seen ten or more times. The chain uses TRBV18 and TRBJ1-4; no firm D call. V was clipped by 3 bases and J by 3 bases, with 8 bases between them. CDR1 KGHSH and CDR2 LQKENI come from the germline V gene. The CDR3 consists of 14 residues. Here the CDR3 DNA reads TGTGCCAGCTCACCGAATGTGGCTAATGAAAAACTGTTTTTT. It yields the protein CASSPNVANEKLFF.

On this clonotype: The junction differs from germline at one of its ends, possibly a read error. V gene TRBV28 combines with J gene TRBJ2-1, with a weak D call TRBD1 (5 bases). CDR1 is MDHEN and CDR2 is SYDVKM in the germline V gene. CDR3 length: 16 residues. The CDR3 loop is CASSPRTTLPYNEQFF. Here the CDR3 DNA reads TGTGCCAGCAGTCCTCGGACAACCCTTCCCTATAATGAGCAGTTCTTC.

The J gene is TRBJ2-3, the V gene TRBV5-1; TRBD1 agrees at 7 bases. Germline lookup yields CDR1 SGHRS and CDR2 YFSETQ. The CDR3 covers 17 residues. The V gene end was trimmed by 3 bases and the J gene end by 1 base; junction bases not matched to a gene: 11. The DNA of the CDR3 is TGCGCCAGCAGCTCGACCCTCCAGGGGGTAGGCACAGATACGCAGTATTTT. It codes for CASSSTLQGVGTDTQYF.

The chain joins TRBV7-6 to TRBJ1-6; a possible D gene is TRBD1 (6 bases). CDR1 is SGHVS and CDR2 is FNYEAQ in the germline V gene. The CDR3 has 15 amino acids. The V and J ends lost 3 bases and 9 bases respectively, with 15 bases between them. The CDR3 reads CASSFETGYGSPLHF. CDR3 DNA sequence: TGTGCCAGCAGCTTCGAAACAGGGTACGGTTCACCCCTCCACTTT.

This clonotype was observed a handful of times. CDR3 protein: CASPGLSYNEQFF. The CDR3 coding sequence is TGTGCCAGCCCGGGATTATCCTACAATGAGCAGTTCTTC. V is TRBV6-1 and J is TRBJ2-1, with a weak D call TRBD2 (5 bases). The CDR3 is 13 residues long. Germline CDR1 is MNHNS and CDR2 is SASEGT. The V gene lost 8 bases and the J gene lost 1 base, with 9 bases spanning the gap.

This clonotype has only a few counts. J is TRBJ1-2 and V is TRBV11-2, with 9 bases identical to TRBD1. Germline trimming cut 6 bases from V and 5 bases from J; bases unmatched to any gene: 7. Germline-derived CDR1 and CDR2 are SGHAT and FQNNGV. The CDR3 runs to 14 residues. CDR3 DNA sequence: TGTGCCAGCAGGCCCCGTGACAGGGGGTATGGCTACACCTTC. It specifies CASRPRDRGYGYTF.

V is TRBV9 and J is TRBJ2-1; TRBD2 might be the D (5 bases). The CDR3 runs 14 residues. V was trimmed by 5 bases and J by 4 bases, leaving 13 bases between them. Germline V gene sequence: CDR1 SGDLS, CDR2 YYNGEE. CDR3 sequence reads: CASSKAGGYNEQFF. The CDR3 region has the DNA TGTGCCAGCAGTAAGGCGGGCGGATACAATGAGCAGTTCTTC.

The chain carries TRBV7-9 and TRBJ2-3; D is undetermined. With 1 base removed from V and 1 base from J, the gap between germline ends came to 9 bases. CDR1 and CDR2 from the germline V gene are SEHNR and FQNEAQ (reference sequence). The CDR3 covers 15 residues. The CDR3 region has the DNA TGTGCCAGCAGCTTAGAAGGGCTCCGCACAGATACGCAGTATTTT. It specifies CASSLEGLRTDTQYF.

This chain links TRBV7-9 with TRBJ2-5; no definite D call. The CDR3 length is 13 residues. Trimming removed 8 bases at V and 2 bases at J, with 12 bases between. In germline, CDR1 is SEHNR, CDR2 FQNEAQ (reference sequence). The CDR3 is CASADMPQETQYF. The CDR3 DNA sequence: TGTGCCAGCGCTGACATGCCACAAGAGACCCAGTACTTC.

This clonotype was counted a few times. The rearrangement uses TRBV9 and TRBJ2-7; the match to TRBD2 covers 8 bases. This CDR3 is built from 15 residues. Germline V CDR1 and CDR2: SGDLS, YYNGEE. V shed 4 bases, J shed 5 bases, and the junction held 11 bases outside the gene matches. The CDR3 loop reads CASSQGTGGYHEQYF. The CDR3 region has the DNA TGTGCCAGCAGCCAAGGAACGGGGGGGTACCACGAGCAGTACTTC.

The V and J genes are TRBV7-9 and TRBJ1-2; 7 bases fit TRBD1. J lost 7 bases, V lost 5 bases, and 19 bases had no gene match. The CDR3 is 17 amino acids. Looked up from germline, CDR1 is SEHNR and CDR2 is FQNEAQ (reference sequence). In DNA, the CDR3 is TGTGCCAGCAGCCACGGGACAGCAAACCCAAAGGATCTTGGCTACACCTTC. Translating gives CASSHGTANPKDLGYTF.

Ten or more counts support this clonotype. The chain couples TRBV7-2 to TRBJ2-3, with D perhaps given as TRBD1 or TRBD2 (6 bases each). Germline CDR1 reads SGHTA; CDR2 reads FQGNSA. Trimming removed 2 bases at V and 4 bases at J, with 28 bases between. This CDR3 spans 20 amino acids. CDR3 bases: TGTGCCAGCAGCTTAATCGCTATGCCTAGCGCCTTCCCAGGGGCAGATACGCAGTATTTT. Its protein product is CASSLIAMPSAFPGADTQYF. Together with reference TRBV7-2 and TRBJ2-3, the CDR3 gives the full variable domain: GAGVSQSPSNKVTEKGKDVELRCDPISGHTALYWYRQSLGQGLEFLIYFQGNSAPDKSGLPSDRFSAERTGGSVSTLTIQRTQQEDSAVYLCASSLIAMPSAFPGADTQYFGPGTRLTVL.

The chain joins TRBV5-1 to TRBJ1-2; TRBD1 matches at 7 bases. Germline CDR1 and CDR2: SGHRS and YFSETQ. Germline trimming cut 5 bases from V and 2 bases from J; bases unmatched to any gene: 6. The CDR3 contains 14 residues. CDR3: CASRFQGDNYGYTF. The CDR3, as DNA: TGCGCCAGCAGGTTTCAGGGGGACAACTATGGCTACACCTTC.

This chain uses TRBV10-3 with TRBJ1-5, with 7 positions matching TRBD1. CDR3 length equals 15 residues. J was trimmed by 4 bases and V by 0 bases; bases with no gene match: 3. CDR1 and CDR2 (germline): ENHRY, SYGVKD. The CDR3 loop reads CAISESAGGNQPQHF. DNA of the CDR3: TGTGCCATCAGTGAGTCGGCAGGGGGGAATCAGCCCCAGCATTTT.

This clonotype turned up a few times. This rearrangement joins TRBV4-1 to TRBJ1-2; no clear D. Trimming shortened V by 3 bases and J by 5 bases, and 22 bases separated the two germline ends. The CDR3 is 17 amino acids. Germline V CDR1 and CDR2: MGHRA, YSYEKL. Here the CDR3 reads CASSHLYRAPDGYGYTF. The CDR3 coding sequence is TGCGCCAGCAGCCACCTATATCGGGCCCCCGACGGGTATGGCTACACCTTC.

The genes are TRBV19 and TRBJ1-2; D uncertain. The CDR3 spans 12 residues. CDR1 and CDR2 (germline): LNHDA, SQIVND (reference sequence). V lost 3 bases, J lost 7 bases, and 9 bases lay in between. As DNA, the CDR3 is TGTGCCAGTAGTATCGGGCGGGTTGGCTACACCTTC. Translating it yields CASSIGRVGYTF.

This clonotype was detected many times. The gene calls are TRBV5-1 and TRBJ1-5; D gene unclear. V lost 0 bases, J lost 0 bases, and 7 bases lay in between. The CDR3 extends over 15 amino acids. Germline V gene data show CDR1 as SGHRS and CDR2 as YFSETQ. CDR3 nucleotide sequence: TGCGCCAGCAGCTTGGACGGCGATAGCAATCAGCCCCAGCATTTT. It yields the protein CASSLDGDSNQPQHF.

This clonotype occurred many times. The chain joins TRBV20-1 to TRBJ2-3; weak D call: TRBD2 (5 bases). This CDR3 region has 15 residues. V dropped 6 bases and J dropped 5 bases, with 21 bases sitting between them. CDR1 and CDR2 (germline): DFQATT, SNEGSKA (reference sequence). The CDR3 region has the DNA TGCAGTGCCCCCCAAGGACCTCGTGCGGGAGATACGCAGTATTTT. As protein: CSAPQGPRAGDTQYF.